The 21 T cell receptor beta chains given below trace back to one sample, sequenced in a study of T cell responses to AZD1222 COVID-19 vaccine. Only in-frame clones appear in the TCRdb table, and some are missing; sequencing was by immunoSEQ multiplex PCR. Here the sample spans about 86,000 clones, around nine tenths being singletons. The material was peripheral blood, obtained on day 0 of AZD1222 vaccination. The receptors were gathered from an adult in good health.

V usage is TRBV7-9 and J usage is TRBJ1-1; D remains ambiguous. This CDR3 has 15 residues. The germline CDR1 and CDR2 sequences are SEHNR and FQNEAQ (reference sequence). V was trimmed by 5 bases and J by 0 bases, leaving 13 bases between them. The CDR3 sequence is CASSPTLGMNTEAFF. CDR3 nucleotide sequence: TGTGCCAGCAGCCCAACTCTCGGCATGAACACTGAAGCTTTCTTT.

This clone has a single count. The chain carries TRBV11-2 and TRBJ2-5, with 16 bases lining up with TRBD2. The CDR3 has 15 residues. V lost 3 bases to trimming and J lost 5 bases; unmatched junction nucleotides: 0. CDR1 is SGHAT and CDR2 is FQNNGV in the germline V gene. In nucleotides, the CDR3 is TGTGCCAGCAGCTTGGGACTAGCGGGAGGGGAGACCCAGTACTTC. Encoded protein: CASSLGLAGGETQYF.

This chain uses TRBV3-1 (or the pseudogene TRBV3-2) with TRBJ2-7; TRBD1 matches 10 bases. Germline CDR1 is LGHDT and CDR2 is YNNKEL (reference sequence). This CDR3 has 18 amino acids. V lost 0 bases, J lost 1 base, and 9 bases stayed unmatched. The CDR3 sequence is CASSQEWGQGRSSYEQYF. The CDR3 bases are TGTGCCAGCAGCCAAGAATGGGGACAGGGGCGATCTTCCTACGAGCAGTACTTC.

This clone was observed a few times. The chain is built from TRBV30 and TRBJ2-2; D is possibly TRBD1 (6 bases). Germline CDR1 is GTSNPN and CDR2 is SVGIG (reference sequence). CDR3 size: 13 residues. V lost 2 bases to trimming and J lost 4 bases, with 8 bases between them. CDR3 in DNA: TGTGCCTGGAGTCAGGGGCCCACCGGGGAGCTGTTTTTT. Amino acid sequence: CAWSQGPTGELFF. The full variable domain, in which reference TRBV30 and TRBJ2-2 provide the parts outside the CDR3, is SQTIHQWPATLVQPVGSPLSLECTVEGTSNPNLYWYRQAAGRGLQLLFYSVGIGQISSEVPQNLSASRPQDRQFILSSKKLLLSDSGFYLCAWSQGPTGELFFGEGSRLTVL.

This chain uses TRBV6-1 with TRBJ1-1, with a tentative D call TRBD1 (5 bases). V lost 0 bases, J lost 5 bases, and 16 bases lay in between. The CDR3 extends over 16 amino acids. CDR1 MNHNS and CDR2 SASEGT come from the germline V gene. CDR3 residues: CASSEAEIGEGTEAFF. CDR3 DNA: TGTGCCAGCAGTGAAGCCGAGATAGGCGAGGGGACTGAAGCTTTCTTT.

The chain joins TRBV2 to TRBJ2-7; D is undetermined. The CDR3 is made up of 12 amino acids. V was shortened by 7 bases and J by 2 bases, with 9 bases between the two germline ends. Germline CDR1 and CDR2: SNHLY and FYNNEI. This CDR3 reads CASTGLAYEQYF. DNA of the CDR3: TGTGCCAGCACTGGGCTAGCCTACGAGCAGTACTTC.

The chain couples TRBV12-3 or TRBV12-4 to TRBJ2-7; the match to TRBD1 covers 7 bases. The CDR3 has 13 amino acids. The junction had 5 bases not matched to a gene; V was cut back by 7 bases and J by 2 bases. CDR3 DNA: TGTGCCAGCACCAGGGACAGTACCTACGAGCAGTACTTC. Protein sequence: CASTRDSTYEQYF.

The V gene is TRBV3-1 (or the pseudogene TRBV3-2), the J gene TRBJ2-7; 12 bases fit TRBD2. J lost 5 bases, V lost 3 bases, and 5 bases had no gene match. The CDR3 sequence is 15 residues long. CDR1 is LGHDT and CDR2 is YNNKEL in the germline V gene (reference sequence). CDR3 sequence reads: CASSHLAGGPNEQYF. The CDR3 nucleotides read TGTGCCAGCAGCCACCTAGCGGGGGGGCCCAACGAGCAGTACTTC.

The chain employs TRBV20-1 and TRBJ2-5; maybe TRBD2 (6 bases). The CDR3 has 10 amino acids. Germline loops: CDR1 DFQATT, CDR2 SNEGSKA (reference sequence). Trimming removed 7 bases at V and 5 bases at J, with 8 bases between. CDR3 region: CSGGVETQYF. For the CDR3, the DNA is TGCAGTGGCGGGGTCGAGACCCAGTACTTC.

The chain recombines TRBV9 with TRBJ1-6; possibly TRBD1 for D (5 bases). Germline CDR1 SGDLS, CDR2 YYNGEE. The CDR3 covers 14 residues. V shed 7 bases and J shed 7 bases, with 15 bases lying between them. In nucleotides, the CDR3 is TGTGCCAGCGCCACGGGGGTCGGGAATTCACCCCTCCACTTT. It is translated as CASATGVGNSPLHF.

The V call is TRBV29-1, the J call TRBJ2-6, with D possibly TRBD2 on 5 matching bases. Per the germline V gene, CDR1 is SQVTM and CDR2 is ANQGSEA. CDR3 length: 13 amino acids. V dropped 8 bases and J dropped 0 bases, with 8 bases sitting between them. CDR3 in DNA: TGCAGCTTCCGGGACTCTGGGGCCAACGTCCTGACTTTC. The encoded protein is CSFRDSGANVLTF.

The chain is built from TRBV5-6 and TRBJ1-5, with D uncertain. Trimming shortened V by 4 bases and J by 7 bases, and 12 bases separated the two germline ends. Germline V lookup: CDR1 SGHDT, CDR2 YYEEEE. The CDR3 contains 13 residues. Here the CDR3 reads CASSANVGQPQHF. The DNA of the CDR3 is TGTGCCAGCAGCGCGAACGTAGGACAGCCCCAGCATTTT.

The V call is TRBV12-3 or TRBV12-4, the J call TRBJ1-2; 7 nucleotides align to TRBD1. Trimming cost V 7 bases and J 4 bases; bases outside gene matches: 3. The CDR3 is made up of 12 amino acids. The CDR3 nucleotides read TGTGCCAGCACCCGGGACAGCTATGGCTACACCTTC. It encodes CASTRDSYGYTF.

J is TRBJ2-5 and V is TRBV13; 7 bases match TRBD1. CDR3 length equals 13 residues. Germline assignment: CDR1 PRHDT and CDR2 FYEKMQ (reference sequence). The junction had 9 bases not matched to a gene; V was cut back by 9 bases and J by 5 bases. The CDR3, as DNA: TGTGCCAGTACCCTCGGGACAGATGAGACCCAGTACTTC. This encodes CASTLGTDETQYF.

The chain employs TRBV5-1 and TRBJ2-2, with 11 positions matching TRBD1. CDR3 length: 16 amino acids. The V gene's germline CDR1 is SGHRS and CDR2 YFSETQ. V shed 1 base, J shed 4 bases, and the junction held 3 bases outside the gene matches. CDR3 nucleotide sequence: TGCGCCAGCAGCTTGTATGGACAGGGGGCCACCGGGGAGCTGTTTTTT. It yields the protein CASSLYGQGATGELFF.

V and J are TRBV5-1 and TRBJ2-1, with D perhaps TRBD2 (6 bases). The ends were cut back, 1 base at V and 8 bases at J, with 13 bases in the middle. This CDR3 comprises 14 residues. Germline CDR1 and CDR2: SGHRS and YFSETQ. CDR3 bases: TGCGCCAGCAGCTTGACTGGGGGGTGGGATGAGCAGTTCTTC. Translating it yields CASSLTGGWDEQFF.

V and J are TRBV5-5 and TRBJ1-4; unclear D gene. Looked up from germline, CDR1 is SGHKS and CDR2 is YYEKEE (reference sequence). The CDR3 has 15 amino acids. V was cut by 4 bases and J by 5 bases, with 15 bases left in between. The CDR3 loop reads CASSGGVQLNEKLFF. CDR3 bases: TGTGCCAGCAGCGGTGGGGTTCAGCTGAATGAAAAACTGTTTTTT.

The V gene is TRBV30, the J gene TRBJ1-6; 8 bases are shared with TRBD1. Looked up from germline, CDR1 is GTSNPN and CDR2 is SVGIG (reference sequence). The CDR3 has 16 amino acids. J gave up 7 bases and V 3 bases, and 11 bases lay outside the gene matches. In DNA form, the CDR3 reads TGTGCCTGGAGCCCAGGGCCCCGACAGGGGAATTCACCCCTCCACTTT. Residues: CAWSPGPRQGNSPLHF.

V gene TRBV9 combines with J gene TRBJ2-7, with 9 bases fitting TRBD1. Germline values: CDR1 SGDLS, CDR2 YYNGEE. The CDR3 runs to 14 residues. The V segment lost 0 bases and the J segment 6 bases; nucleotides outside the gene matches: 4. The CDR3 loop reads CASSVDRQGGEQYF. CDR3 nucleotides: TGTGCCAGCAGCGTAGATCGACAGGGGGGCGAGCAGTACTTC.

This chain connects TRBV14 to TRBJ1-1; D is undetermined. CDR1 and CDR2 from the germline V gene are SGHDN and FVKESK. The CDR3 loop spans 13 amino acids. Trimming removed 6 bases from V and 3 bases from J, with 11 bases in between. The CDR3 DNA reads as TGTGCCAGCAGAAAGGGTATGGACACTGAAGCTTTCTTT. It encodes CASRKGMDTEAFF. The full variable domain, in which reference TRBV14 and TRBJ1-1 provide the parts outside the CDR3, is EAGVTQFPSHSVIEKGQTVTLRCDPISGHDNLYWYRRVMGKEIKFLLHFVKESKQDESGMPNNRFLAERTGGTYSTLKVQPAELEDSGVYFCASRKGMDTEAFFGQGTRLTVV.

This chain connects TRBV11-2 to TRBJ2-1; 8 bases are a match to TRBD2. CDR3 length: 14 amino acids. V was clipped by 4 bases and J by 7 bases; unmatched bases: 6. The germline V gene has CDR1 SGHAT and CDR2 FQNNGV. The CDR3 loop is CASSSELAVNEQFF. CDR3 in DNA: TGTGCCAGCAGCTCCGAACTAGCGGTGAATGAGCAGTTCTTC.